Listed below are T cell receptor beta chains from one sample, sequenced in a study of OX40 agonist ivuxolimab in advanced cancers. Generated by immunoSEQ multiplex PCR, the TCRdb table keeps only in-frame clones and is missing some. The table records under 65,000 clones, 70% to 90% of them present only once. The sequenced sample was CD4+ or CD8+ T cells sorted from blood, obtained in a trial of the OX40 agonist ivuxolimab. Every receptor here comes from an adult with an advanced solid tumor such as melanoma, head and neck, liver or kidney cancer. CDR3s leave out the opening cysteine and the closing phenylalanine or tryptophan. The D gene is left open where the match is weak.

CDR3aa: ASSLSLNTEAF
d_gene: -
v_gene: TRBV18

CDR3aa: ASSFGTAAYEQY
d_gene: -
v_gene: TRBV5-6

CDR3aa: AFRVSGTNIQY
d_gene: -
v_gene: TRBV30

CDR3aa: ASRGDYTDTQY
d_gene: TRBD2
v_gene: TRBV2

CDR3aa: ASSTNRDEQY
d_gene: -
v_gene: TRBV7-6

CDR3aa: SVGRRGETQY
d_gene: -
v_gene: TRBV29-1

CDR3aa: ATSTPGSWEGRNEQF
d_gene: TRBD2
v_gene: TRBV15

CDR3aa: ASSRDRGDEQF
d_gene: TRBD1
v_gene: TRBV6-1

CDR3aa: SVGQGQQPQH
d_gene: TRBD1
v_gene: TRBV29-1

CDR3aa: ASSLGGSGTTYYEQY
d_gene: TRBD2
v_gene: TRBV18

CDR3aa: ASSPSGQYNSPLH
d_gene: -
v_gene: TRBV9

CDR3aa: AGRAGWGGELF
d_gene: -
v_gene: TRBV7-2